This TCR beta chain was identified during a study of radiotherapy plus CTLA-4 blockade in lung cancer. Study context: Objective responses were recorded in 15% to 20% of patients, with disease control recorded in 25% to 35%. Findings of the study overall: Among blood TCR repertoires after radiotherapy plus ipilimumab, tumor-derived clones expanded.

Focal radiation plus CTLA-4 blockade with ipilimumab was given to patients with chemo-refractory metastatic non-small-cell lung cancer. Sequencing was performed with immunoSEQ multiplex PCR; in TCRdb, only in-frame clones are kept and a portion is missing. The sample consists of 40,000 to 55,000 clones, approximately 86% of them appearing once. CDR3 length: 14 residues. CDR1 MRHNA and CDR2 SNTAGT come from the germline V gene. Trimming left V 4 bases short and J 5 bases short, with 14 bases between. With regard to this clone: Antigen: not known.

The TCR was taken from a human donor with non-small cell lung cancer that progressed on radiotherapy plus ipilimumab. Some clones in this sample may be carry-over from other donors' samples. This specimen was peripheral blood, taken from a patient treated with radiotherapy plus ipilimumab. This rearrangement joins TRBV6-4 to TRBJ1-1; possible D gene TRBD1, 5 bases. CDR3 loop: CASSANPGLTEAFF. CDR3 DNA sequence: TGTGCCAGCAGTGCAAACCCAGGGCTAACTGAAGCTTTCTTT.